Listed below are T cell receptor beta chains from one sample, sequenced in a study of T cell changes during pregnancy in multiple sclerosis. TCRdb's copy holds only in-frame clones and misses some; the assay was immunoSEQ multiplex PCR. The repertoire has more than 55,000 clones, about nine tenths of them found once; the top ten carry less than 2.5%. The material was peripheral blood, obtained in the first trimester of pregnancy. The receptors were sampled from a female donor in good health, enrolled as a control in a pregnancy study. CDR3s include the opening cysteine and the closing phenylalanine or tryptophan. Each record gives: CDR3 length, J gene, V gene, clone size, D gene, CDR3 protein, CDR3 DNA. A D gene is named only where the DNA matches it firmly. Expanded clones get a size class; other rows say once, few or many, or leave the size out.

length: 16
J: TRBJ2-3
V: TRBV19
size: NA
D: TRBD1
CDR3: CASSPSGTGPLDTQYF
DNA: TGTGCCAGTTCCCCGTCCGGGACAGGGCCCTTGGATACGCAGTATTTT

length: 17
J: TRBJ2-6
V: TRBV13
size: once
D: TRBD2
CDR3: CASTLAGWNDGANVLTF
DNA: TGTGCCAGCACCCTAGCGGGATGGAACGATGGGGCCAACGTCCTGACTTTC

length: 14
J: TRBJ2-7
V: TRBV27
size: NA
D: TRBD1
CDR3: CASSLRTGVYEQYF
DNA: TGTGCCAGCAGTTTACGGACAGGGGTTTACGAGCAGTACTTC

length: 13
J: TRBJ1-2
V: TRBV30
size: NA
D: NA
CDR3: CALQSRANYGYTF
DNA: TGTGCCCTACAGAGCAGAGCTAACTATGGCTACACCTTC

length: 13
J: TRBJ2-7
V: TRBV11-2
size: NA
D: NA
CDR3: CASRPVTAPEQYF
DNA: TGTGCCAGCAGACCCGTGACAGCCCCCGAGCAGTACTTC

length: 13
J: TRBJ2-1
V: TRBV4-2
size: NA
D: NA
CDR3: CASSQDWAGEQFF
DNA: TGTGCCAGCAGCCAAGATTGGGCGGGTGAGCAGTTCTTC

length: 15
J: TRBJ1-5
V: TRBV6-1
size: NA
D: NA
CDR3: CASSDRTETNQPQHF
DNA: TGTGCCAGCAGTGACCGGACAGAGACTAATCAGCCCCAGCATTTT

length: 14
J: TRBJ2-2
V: TRBV19
size: NA
D: NA
CDR3: CASSPGIGTGELFF
DNA: TGTGCCAGTAGTCCCGGGATAGGCACCGGGGAGCTGTTTTTT

length: 15
J: TRBJ2-6
V: TRBV19
size: few
D: TRBD2
CDR3: CASDNGGAGANVLTF
DNA: TGTGCCAGTGATAACGGGGGGGCTGGGGCCAACGTCCTGACTTTC

length: 13
J: TRBJ1-4
V: TRBV6-1
size: NA
D: NA
CDR3: CASAGGFDEKLFF
DNA: TGTGCCAGCGCGGGGGGGTTCGATGAAAAACTGTTTTTT

length: 16
J: TRBJ1-4
V: TRBV7-8
size: NA
D: NA
CDR3: CASSGRLGATNEKLFF
DNA: TGTGCCAGCAGCGGTCGACTTGGTGCAACTAATGAAAAACTGTTTTTT

length: 11
J: TRBJ1-1
V: TRBV6-5
size: NA
D: NA
CDR3: CASSRAGEAFF
DNA: TGTGCCAGCAGTCGGGCGGGTGAAGCTTTCTTT

length: 14
J: TRBJ2-1
V: TRBV27
size: NA
D: TRBD2
CDR3: CASSLRGRVTPQFF
DNA: TGTGCCAGCAGTTTGCGAGGGAGGGTAACCCCACAGTTCTTC

length: 13
J: TRBJ2-7
V: TRBV6-6
size: NA
D: TRBD2
CDR3: CASTLAGTYEQYF
DNA: TGTGCCAGCACCTTAGCGGGGACCTACGAGCAGTACTTC

length: 11
J: TRBJ2-7
V: TRBV19
size: NA
D: NA
CDR3: CASSPGYEQYF
DNA: TGTGCCAGTAGCCCCGGGTACGAGCAGTACTTC

length: 15
J: TRBJ1-5
V: TRBV4-1
size: NA
D: NA
CDR3: CASSQDQTANQPQHF
DNA: TGCGCCAGCAGCCAAGATCAGACAGCCAATCAGCCCCAGCATTTT

length: 16
J: TRBJ1-5
V: TRBV7-8
size: NA
D: NA
CDR3: CASSLERRGLDQPQHF
DNA: TGTGCCAGCAGCTTAGAGCGGAGAGGGCTTGATCAGCCCCAGCATTTT